This T cell receptor beta chain stems from a study of blood T cell repertoires in COVID-19. Whole-study context: Some COVID-19 samples were acute and others convalescent; all came from the United States, Italy and Spain. The cDNA or gDNA used as material had been derived from T cells, B-cell-depleted T cells, or PBMCs.

Original analysis: Amplification with reference gene primers provided the estimates of nucleated cell counts. Clones were sequenced by immunoSEQ multiplex PCR, and TCRdb holds only the in-frame ones, with some missing. For V, J and clone size, that table is used; D and trimming come from the DNA. The table lists 150,000 to 200,000 clones, 90% of them singletons. V dropped 4 bases and J dropped 5 bases, with 21 bases sitting between them. Germline V CDR1 and CDR2: SGHTS, YDEGEE. There are 16 residues in the CDR3. The chain links TRBV5-8 to TRBJ2-5; TRBD1 is a possible D gene (5 bases). Source material: peripheral blood. This clonotype originated in a man in his fifties with acute or convalescent COVID-19. The CDR3 region is CASSPPGVQGHETQYF. In DNA, the CDR3 is TGTGCCAGCAGCCCACCCGGTGTGCAGGGTCATGAGACCCAGTACTTC.